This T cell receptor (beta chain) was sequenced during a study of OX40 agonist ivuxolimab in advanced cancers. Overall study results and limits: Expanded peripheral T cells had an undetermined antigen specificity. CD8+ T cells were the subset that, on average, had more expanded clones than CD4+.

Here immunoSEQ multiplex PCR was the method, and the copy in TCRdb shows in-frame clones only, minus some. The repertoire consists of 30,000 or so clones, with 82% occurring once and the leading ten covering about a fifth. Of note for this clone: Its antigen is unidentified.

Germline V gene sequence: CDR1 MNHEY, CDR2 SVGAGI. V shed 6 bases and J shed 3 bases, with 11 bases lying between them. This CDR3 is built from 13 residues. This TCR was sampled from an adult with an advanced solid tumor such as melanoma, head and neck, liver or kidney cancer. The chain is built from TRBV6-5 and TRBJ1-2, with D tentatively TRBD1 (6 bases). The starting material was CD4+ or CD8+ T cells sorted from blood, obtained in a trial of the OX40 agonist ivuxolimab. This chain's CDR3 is CASSLGGDYGYTF. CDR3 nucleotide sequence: TGTGCCAGCAGCTTAGGGGGGGACTATGGCTACACCTTC.